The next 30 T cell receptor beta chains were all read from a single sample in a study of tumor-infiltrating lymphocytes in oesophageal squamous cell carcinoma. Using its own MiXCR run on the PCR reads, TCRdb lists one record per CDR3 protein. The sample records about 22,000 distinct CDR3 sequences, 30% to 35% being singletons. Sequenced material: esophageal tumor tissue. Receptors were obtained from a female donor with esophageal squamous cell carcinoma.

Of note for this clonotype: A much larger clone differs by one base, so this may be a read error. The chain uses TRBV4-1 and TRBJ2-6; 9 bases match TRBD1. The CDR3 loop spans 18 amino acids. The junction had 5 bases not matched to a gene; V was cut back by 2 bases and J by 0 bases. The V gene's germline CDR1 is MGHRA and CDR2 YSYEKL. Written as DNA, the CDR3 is TGCGCCAGCAGCCAACGACAGGGGGAGCCCTCTGGGGCCAACGTCCTGACTTTC. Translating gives CASSQRQGEPSGANVLTF.

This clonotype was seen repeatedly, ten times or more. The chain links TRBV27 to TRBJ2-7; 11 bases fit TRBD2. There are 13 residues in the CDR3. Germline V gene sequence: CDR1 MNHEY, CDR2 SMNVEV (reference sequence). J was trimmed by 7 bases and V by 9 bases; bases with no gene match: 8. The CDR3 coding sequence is TGTGCCAGTAAGACTAGCGGGATGGAGGAGCAGTACTTC. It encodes CASKTSGMEEQYF.

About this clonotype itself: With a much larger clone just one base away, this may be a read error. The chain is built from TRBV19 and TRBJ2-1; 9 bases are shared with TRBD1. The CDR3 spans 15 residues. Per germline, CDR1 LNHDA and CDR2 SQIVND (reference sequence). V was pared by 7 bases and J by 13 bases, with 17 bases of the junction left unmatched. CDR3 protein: CASTTTGGGQETQFF. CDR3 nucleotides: TGTGCCAGTACTACGACAGGGGGAGGGCAAGAGACCCAGTTCTTC. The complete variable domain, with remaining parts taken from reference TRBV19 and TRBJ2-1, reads DGGITQSPKYLFRKEGQNVTLSCEQNLNHDAMYWYRQDPGQGLRLIYYSQIVNDFQKGDIAEGYSVSREKKESFPLTVTSAQKNPTAFYLCASTTTGGGQETQFFGPGTRLTVL.

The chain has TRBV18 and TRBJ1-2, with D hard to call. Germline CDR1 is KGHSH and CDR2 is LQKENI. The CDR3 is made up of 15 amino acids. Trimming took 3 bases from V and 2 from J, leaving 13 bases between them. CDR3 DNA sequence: TGTGCCAGCTCACCGGACCTCGCACAGAACTATGGCTACACCTTC. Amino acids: CASSPDLAQNYGYTF.

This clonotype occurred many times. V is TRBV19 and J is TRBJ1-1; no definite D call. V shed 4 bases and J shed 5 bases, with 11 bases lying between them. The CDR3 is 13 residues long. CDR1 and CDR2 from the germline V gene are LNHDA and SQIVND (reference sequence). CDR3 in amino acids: CASSRREGTEAFF. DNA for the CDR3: TGTGCCAGTAGTAGACGCGAGGGAACTGAAGCTTTCTTT.

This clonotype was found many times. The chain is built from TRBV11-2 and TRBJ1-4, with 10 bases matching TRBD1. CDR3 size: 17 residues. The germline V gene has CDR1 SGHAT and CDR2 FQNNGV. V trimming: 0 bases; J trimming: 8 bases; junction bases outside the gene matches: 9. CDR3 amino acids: CASSLETGGSVREKLFF. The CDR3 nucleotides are TGTGCCAGCAGCTTAGAGACAGGGGGCTCGGTACGGGAAAAACTGTTTTTT. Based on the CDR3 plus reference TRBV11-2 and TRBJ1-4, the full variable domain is EAGVAQSPRYKIIEKRQSVAFWCNPISGHATLYWYQQILGQGPKLLIQFQNNGVVDDSQLPKDRFSAERLKGVDSTLKIQPAKLEDSAVYLCASSLETGGSVREKLFFGSGTQLSVL.

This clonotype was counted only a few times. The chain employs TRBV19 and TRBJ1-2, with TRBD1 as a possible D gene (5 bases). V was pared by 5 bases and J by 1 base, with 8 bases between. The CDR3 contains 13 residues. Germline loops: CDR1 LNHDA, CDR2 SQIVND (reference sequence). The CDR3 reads CASSSRDNYGYTF. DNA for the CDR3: TGTGCCAGTAGTTCCAGGGATAACTATGGCTACACCTTC.

CDR3 DNA: TGTGCCAGCAGCCCTGAGGGCAGTTACTCCTACGAGCAGTATTTT. It specifies CASSPEGSYSYEQYF. This chain uses TRBV7-6 with TRBJ2-3, with a weak D call TRBD2 (5 bases). Germline V CDR1 and CDR2: SGHVS, FNYEAQ. This CDR3 has 15 amino acids. Trimming stripped 5 bases from V and 11 bases from J, with 23 bases between.

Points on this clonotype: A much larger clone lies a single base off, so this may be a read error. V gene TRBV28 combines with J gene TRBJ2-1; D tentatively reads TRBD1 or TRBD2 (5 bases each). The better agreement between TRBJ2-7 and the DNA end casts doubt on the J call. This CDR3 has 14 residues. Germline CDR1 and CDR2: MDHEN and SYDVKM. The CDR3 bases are TGTGCCAGCAGTTTACGGGGACGGCCTGATGAGCAGTACTTC. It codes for CASSLRGRPDEQYF.

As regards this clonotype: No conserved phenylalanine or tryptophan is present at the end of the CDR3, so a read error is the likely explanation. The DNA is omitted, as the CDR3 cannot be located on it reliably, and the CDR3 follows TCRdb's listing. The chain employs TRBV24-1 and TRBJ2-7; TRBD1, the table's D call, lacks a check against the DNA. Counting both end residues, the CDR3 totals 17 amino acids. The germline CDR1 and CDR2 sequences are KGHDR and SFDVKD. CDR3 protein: CATSDSRTVSYGYTFGS.

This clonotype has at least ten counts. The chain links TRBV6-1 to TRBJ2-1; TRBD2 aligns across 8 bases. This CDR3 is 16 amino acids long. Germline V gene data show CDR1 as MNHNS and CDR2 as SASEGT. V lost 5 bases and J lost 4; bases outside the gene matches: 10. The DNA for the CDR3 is TGTGCCAGCAGTAGGACAGCGGGAGCTGGTTACAATGAGCAGTTCTTC. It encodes CASSRTAGAGYNEQFF.

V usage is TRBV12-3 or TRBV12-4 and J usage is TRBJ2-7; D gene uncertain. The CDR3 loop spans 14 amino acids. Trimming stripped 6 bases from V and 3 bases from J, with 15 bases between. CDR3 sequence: CASSLGRWGYEQYF. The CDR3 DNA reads TGTGCCAGCAGCCTAGGACGGTGGGGCTACGAGCAGTACTTC.

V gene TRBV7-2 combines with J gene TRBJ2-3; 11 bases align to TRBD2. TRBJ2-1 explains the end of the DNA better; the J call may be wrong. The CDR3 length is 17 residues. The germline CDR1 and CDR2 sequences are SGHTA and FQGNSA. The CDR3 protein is CASSLDSGRAGGNEQFF. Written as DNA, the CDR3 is TGTGCCAGCAGCTTAGATAGCGGGAGGGCCGGGGGCAATGAGCAGTTCTTC.

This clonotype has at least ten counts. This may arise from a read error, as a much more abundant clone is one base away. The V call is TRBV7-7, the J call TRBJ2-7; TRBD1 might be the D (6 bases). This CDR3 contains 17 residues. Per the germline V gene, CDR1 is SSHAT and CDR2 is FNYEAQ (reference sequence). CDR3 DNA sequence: TGTGCTAGCAGCTTATCCCTAGGTGAGACAGGTTGTGATGAGCAGTACTTC. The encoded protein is CASSLSLGETGCDEQYF. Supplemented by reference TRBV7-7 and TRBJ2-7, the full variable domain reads GAGVSQSPRYKVTKRGQDVTLRCDPISSHATLYWYQQALGQGPEFLTYFNYEAQPDKSGLPSDRFSAERPEGSISTLTIQRTEQRDSAMYRCASSLSLGETGCDEQYFGPGTRLTVT.

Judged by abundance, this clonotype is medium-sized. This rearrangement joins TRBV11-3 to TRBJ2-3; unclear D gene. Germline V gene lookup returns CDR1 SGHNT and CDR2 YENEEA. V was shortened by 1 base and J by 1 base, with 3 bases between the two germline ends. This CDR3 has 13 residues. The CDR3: CASSLVRTDTQYF. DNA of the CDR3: TGTGCCAGCAGCTTAGTTCGCACAGATACGCAGTATTTT.

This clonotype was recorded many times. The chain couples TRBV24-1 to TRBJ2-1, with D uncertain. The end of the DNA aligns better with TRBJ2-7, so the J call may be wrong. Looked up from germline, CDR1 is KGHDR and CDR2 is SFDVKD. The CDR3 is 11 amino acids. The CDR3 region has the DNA TGTGCCACCAGTGATTTATACGAGCAGTACTTC. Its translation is CATSDLYEQYF.

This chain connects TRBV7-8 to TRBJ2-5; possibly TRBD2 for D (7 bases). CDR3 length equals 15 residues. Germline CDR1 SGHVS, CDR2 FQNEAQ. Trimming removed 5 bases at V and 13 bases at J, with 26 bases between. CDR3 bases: TGTGCCAGCAGCGGAAGGGGGGGCGGAACCGGGGAGCTGTACTTC. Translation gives CASSGRGGGTGELYF.

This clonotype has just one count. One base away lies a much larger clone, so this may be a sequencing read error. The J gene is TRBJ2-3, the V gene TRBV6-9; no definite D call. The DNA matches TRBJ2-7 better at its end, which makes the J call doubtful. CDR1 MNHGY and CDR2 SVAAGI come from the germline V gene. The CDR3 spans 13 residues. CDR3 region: CASSYEQYNEQYF. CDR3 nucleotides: TGTGCCAGCAGTTACGAACAGTACAATGAGCAGTACTTC.

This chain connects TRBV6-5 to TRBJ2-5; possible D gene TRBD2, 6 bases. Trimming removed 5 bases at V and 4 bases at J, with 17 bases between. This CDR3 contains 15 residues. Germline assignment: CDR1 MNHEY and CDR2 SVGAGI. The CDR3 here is CASSSEAGGRETQYF. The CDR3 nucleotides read TGTGCCAGCAGTAGTGAAGCTGGGGGGAGAGAGACCCAGTACTTC.

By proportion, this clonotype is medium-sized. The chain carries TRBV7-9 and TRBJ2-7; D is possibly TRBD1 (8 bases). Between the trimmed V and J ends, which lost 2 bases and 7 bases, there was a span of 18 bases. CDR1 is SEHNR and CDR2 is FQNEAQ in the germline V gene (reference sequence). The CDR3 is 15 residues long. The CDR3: CASSLTLDREGEQYF. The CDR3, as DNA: TGTGCCAGCAGCTTAACACTGGACAGGGAGGGGGAGCAGTACTTC.

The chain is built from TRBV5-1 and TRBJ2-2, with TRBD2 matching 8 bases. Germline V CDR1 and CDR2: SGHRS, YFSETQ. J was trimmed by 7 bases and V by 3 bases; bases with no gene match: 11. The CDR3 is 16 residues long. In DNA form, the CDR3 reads TGCGCCAGCAGCTCCTTTAGAGATAGCGGGAACGGGGAGCTGTTTTTT. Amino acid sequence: CASSSFRDSGNGELFF. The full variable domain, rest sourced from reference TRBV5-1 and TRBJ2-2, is KAGVTQTPRYLIKTRGQQVTLSCSPISGHRSVSWYQQTPGQGLQFLFEYFSETQRNKGNFPGRFSGRQFSNSRSEMNVSTLELGDSALYLCASSSFRDSGNGELFFGEGSRLTVL.

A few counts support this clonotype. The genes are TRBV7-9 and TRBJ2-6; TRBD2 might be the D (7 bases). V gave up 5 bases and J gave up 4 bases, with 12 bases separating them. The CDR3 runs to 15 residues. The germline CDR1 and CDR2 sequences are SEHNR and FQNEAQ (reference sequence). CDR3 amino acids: CASSPWGGGANVLTF. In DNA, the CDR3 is TGTGCCAGCAGCCCTTGGGGGGGCGGGGCCAACGTCCTGACTTTC.

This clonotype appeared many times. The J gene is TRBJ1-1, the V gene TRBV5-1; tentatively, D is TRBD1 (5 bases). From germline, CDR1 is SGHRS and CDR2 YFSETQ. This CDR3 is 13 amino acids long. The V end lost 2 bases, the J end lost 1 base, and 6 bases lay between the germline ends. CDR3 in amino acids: CASSFQGNTEAFF. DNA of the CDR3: TGCGCCAGCAGCTTTCAGGGGAACACTGAAGCTTTCTTT.

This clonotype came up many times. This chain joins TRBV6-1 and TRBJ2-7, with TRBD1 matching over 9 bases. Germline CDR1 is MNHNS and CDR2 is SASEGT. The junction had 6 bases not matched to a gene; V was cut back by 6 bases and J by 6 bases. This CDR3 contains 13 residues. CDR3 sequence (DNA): TGTGCCAGCAGCTGGGGACAGGGTTTCGAGCAGTACTTC. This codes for CASSWGQGFEQYF.

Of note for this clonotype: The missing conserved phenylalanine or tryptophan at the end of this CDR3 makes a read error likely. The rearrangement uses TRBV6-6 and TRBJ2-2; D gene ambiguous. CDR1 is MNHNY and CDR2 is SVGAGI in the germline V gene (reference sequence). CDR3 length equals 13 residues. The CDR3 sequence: CTTKPLNTGELFV. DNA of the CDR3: TGTACCACAAAACCATTGAACACCGGGGAGCTGTTTGTT.

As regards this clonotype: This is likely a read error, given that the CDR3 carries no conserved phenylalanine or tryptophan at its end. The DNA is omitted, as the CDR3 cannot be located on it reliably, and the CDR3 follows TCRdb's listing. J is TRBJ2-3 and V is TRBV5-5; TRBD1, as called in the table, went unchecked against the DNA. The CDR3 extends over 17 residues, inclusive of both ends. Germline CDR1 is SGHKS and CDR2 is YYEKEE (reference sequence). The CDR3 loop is CASSLDFFPYNEQFFGP.

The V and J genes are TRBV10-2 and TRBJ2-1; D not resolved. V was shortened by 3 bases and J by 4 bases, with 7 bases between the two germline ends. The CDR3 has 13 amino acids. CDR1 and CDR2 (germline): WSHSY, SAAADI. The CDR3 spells CASSEPDYNEQFF. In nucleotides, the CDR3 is TGCGCCAGCAGTGAACCGGATTACAATGAGCAGTTCTTC.

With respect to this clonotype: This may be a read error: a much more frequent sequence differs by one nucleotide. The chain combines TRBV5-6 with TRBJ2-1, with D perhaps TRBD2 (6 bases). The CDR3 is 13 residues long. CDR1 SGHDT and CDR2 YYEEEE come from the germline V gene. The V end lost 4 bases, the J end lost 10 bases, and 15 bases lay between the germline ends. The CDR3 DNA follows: TGTGCCAGCAGCCCAGGGACTTCTTACGAGCAGTTCTTC. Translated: CASSPGTSYEQFF.

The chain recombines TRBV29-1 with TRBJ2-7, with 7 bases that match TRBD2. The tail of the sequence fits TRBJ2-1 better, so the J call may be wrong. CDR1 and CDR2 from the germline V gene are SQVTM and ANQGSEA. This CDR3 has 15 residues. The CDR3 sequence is CSASILEGTNNEQFF. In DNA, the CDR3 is TGCAGCGCCTCTATCCTAGAGGGGACTAACAATGAGCAGTTCTTC.

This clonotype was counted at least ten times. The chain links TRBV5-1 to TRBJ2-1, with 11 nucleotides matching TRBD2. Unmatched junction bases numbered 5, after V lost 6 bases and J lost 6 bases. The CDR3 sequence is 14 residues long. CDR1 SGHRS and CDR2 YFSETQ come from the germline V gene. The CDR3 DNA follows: TGCGCCAGCACCATGACTAGCGGGGCCAATGAGCAGTTCTTC. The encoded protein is CASTMTSGANEQFF.